Sequencing of this TCR beta chain was carried out in a study of blood T cell repertoires in COVID-19. About the study: PBMCs, B-cell-depleted T cells, or T cells provided the cDNA or gDNA that made up the material.

The table lists this clone with a count of one. In the original workflow: Estimation of nucleated cell counts relied on the amplification of reference gene primers. Sequencing was performed with immunoSEQ multiplex PCR; in TCRdb, only in-frame clones are kept and a portion is missing. The D gene and trimming were derived from the DNA, and the V and J assignments and clone size from that table. This sample has about 190,000 clones; 70% to 85% occur once, and the top ten carry approximately 13%. CDR3 length: 18 amino acids. The TCR comes from a man aged 45 to 65 who had recovered from COVID-19. The sequencing sample was made of peripheral blood. The chain carries TRBV21-1 and TRBJ1-2; the table calls TRBD1, which could not be checked here. TRBV21-1 corresponds to a pseudogene. In nucleotides, the CDR3 is TGTGCCAGCAGCCCGATGGACAGGCCCTCCTCCTTGCTCTATGGCTACACCTTC. This codes for CASSPMDRPSSLLYGYTF.